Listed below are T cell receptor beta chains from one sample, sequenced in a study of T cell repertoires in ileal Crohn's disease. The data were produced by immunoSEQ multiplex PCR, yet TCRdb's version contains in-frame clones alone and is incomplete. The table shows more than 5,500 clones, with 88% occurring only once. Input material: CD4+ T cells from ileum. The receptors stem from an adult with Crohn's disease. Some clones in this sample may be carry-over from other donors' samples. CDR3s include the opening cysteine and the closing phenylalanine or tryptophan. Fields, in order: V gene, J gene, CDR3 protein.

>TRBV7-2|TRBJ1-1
CASSFFGANTEAFF
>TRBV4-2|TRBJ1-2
CASSQGGTGEEYGYTF
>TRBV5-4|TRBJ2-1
CATEAGTIDNEQFF
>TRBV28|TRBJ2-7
CASSFGGSGAYEQYF
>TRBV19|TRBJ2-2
CASSVITGTAGELFF
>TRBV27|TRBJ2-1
CASSLSGQTPNEQFF
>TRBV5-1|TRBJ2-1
CASSLETTTYNEQFF
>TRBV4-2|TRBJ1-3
CASSQEVRGRGSGNTIYF
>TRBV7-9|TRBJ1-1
CASSLGRLWGTDNTEAFF
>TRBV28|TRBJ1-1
CASSLLRNTEAFF
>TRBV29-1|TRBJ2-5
CSAGGQGETQYF
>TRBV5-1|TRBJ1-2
CASSLDFGGSRGYTF
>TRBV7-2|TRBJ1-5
CASSLRQADQPQHF
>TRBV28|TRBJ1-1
CASRLGQVNTEAFF
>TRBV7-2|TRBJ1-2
CASSLGYGGGYTF
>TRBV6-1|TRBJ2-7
CASSAGTGPVGQYF
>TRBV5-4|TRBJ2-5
CASSSQETQYF
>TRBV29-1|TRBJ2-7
CSVAVSLTIAEQYF
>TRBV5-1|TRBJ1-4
CASSLIGQRPEKLFF
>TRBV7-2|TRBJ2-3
CASSPRTSGGGIGQYF
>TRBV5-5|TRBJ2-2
CASSLRASGELFF
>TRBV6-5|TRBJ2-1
CASSYSNQGNNEQFF